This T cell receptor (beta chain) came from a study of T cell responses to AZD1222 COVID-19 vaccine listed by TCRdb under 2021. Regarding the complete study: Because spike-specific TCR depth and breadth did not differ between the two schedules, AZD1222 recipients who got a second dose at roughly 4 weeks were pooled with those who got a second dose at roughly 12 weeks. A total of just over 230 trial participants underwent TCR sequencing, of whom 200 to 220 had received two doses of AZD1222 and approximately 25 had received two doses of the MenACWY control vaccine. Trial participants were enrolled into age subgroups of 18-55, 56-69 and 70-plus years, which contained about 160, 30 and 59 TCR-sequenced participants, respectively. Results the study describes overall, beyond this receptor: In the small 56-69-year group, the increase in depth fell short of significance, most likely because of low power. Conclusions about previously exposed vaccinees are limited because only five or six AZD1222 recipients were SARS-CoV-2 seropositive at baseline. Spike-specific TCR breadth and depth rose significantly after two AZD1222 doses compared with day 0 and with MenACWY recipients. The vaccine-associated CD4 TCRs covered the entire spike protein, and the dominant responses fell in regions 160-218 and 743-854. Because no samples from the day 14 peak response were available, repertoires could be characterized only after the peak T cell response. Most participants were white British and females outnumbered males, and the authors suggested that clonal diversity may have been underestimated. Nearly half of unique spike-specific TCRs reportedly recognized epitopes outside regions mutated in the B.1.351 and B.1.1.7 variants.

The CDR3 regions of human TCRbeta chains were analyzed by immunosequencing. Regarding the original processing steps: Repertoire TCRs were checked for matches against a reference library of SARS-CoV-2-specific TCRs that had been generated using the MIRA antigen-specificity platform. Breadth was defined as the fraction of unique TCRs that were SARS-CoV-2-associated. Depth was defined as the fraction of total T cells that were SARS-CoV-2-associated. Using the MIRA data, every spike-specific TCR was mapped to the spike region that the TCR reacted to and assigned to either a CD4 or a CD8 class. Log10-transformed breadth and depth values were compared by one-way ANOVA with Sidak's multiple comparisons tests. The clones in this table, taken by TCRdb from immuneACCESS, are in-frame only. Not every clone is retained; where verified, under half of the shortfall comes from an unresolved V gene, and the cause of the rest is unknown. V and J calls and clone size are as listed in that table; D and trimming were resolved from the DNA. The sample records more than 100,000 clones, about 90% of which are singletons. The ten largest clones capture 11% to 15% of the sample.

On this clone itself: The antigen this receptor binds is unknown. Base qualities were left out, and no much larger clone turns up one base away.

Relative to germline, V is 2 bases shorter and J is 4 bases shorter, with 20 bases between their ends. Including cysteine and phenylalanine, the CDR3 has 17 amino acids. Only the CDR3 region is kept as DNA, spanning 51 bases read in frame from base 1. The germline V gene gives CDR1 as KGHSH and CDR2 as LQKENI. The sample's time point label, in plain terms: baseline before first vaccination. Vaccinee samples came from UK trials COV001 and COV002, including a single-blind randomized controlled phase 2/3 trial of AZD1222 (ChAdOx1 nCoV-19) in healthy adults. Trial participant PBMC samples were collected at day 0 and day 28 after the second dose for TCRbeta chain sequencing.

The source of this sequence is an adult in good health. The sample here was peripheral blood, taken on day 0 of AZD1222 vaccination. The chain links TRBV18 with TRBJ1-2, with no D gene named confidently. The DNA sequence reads TGTGCCAGCTCACCATTGCCGGAGTCCTCACTACTCTATGGCTACACCTTC. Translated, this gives CASSPLPESSLLYGYTF.